This entry lists 27 T cell receptor beta chains sequenced from one sample in a study of cytomegalovirus exposure and HLA in healthy donors. The primer mix had 60 Vbeta and 13 Jbeta primers. The method was immunoSEQ multiplex PCR; TCRdb's version includes in-frame clones alone and lacks a portion of them. The sample has 100,000 to 150,000 clones, roughly 66% seen once. Material: PBMCs. The receptors derive from a man in his sixties in good health and CMV-seropositive.

The chain is built from TRBV7-8 and TRBJ2-7, with a possible D match to TRBD2 (5 bases). Germline-derived CDR1 and CDR2 are SGHVS and FQNEAQ. Trimming shortened V by 5 bases and J by 3 bases, and 17 bases separated the two germline ends. The CDR3 is made up of 15 amino acids. CDR3: CASSPPDGLLYEQYF. CDR3 bases: TGTGCCAGCAGCCCACCCGACGGACTGCTCTACGAGCAGTACTTC.

This clone has just one count. This chain uses TRBV19 with TRBJ2-7; no clear D gene. Germline CDR1 and CDR2: LNHDA and SQIVND (reference sequence). This CDR3 region has 14 residues. The V end lost 6 bases, the J end lost 2 bases, and 14 bases lay between the germline ends. CDR3 DNA: TGTGCCAGTAGCCTGAATTTGCAGGCCTACGAGCAGTACTTC. Amino acids: CASSLNLQAYEQYF.

In this sample, this clone turned up once. One end of the junction fails to match germline, which may point to a read error. V usage is TRBV6-5 and J usage is TRBJ1-2; D remains unclear. In germline, CDR1 is MNHEY, CDR2 SVGAGI. The CDR3 has 13 residues. The CDR3 DNA follows: TGTGCCAGCAGAGAACGACAAGGAGGATTGTCCCCCTTC. This translates into CASRERQGGLSPF.

CDR3 sequence: CASSHRDGLAGRESVYEQYF. CDR3 sequence (DNA): TGCGCCAGCAGTCACCGCGATGGACTAGCGGGGAGGGAAAGCGTCTACGAGCAGTACTTC. The chain couples TRBV23-1 to TRBJ2-7; 12 bases match TRBD2. Being an ORF, TRBV23-1 has a function that is uncertain. The CDR3 is made up of 20 amino acids. Trimming at V came to 3 bases and at J to 3 bases, leaving 18 bases not matched to a gene.

Only a few counts were recorded for this clone. The rearrangement joins TRBV27 to TRBJ1-6; D is unclear. CDR3 length: 17 amino acids. V was cut by 0 bases and J by 7 bases, with 16 bases left in between. Germline CDR1 is MNHEY and CDR2 is SMNVEV (reference sequence). CDR3 sequence: CASSLSFRGTRNSPLHF. The CDR3, as DNA: TGTGCCAGCAGTTTATCGTTCAGAGGAACAAGGAATTCACCCCTCCACTTT.

This clone was observed once. This chain joins TRBV5-1 and TRBJ2-5; 9 nucleotides match TRBD1. The CDR3 consists of 17 residues. The trim removed 4 bases at V and 5 bases at J, leaving 15 bases unmatched. Germline V CDR1 and CDR2: SGHRS, YFSETQ. The DNA for the CDR3 is TGCGCCAGCAGCGCTGGACAGGGGCCCGTGACTGGGGAGACCCAGTACTTC. Protein sequence: CASSAGQGPVTGETQYF.

Here the CDR3 reads CASSFTGYTEAFF. CDR3 in DNA: TGTGCCAGCAGTTTTACAGGGTACACTGAAGCTTTCTTT. V gene TRBV6-5 combines with J gene TRBJ1-1, with D tentatively TRBD1 (6 bases). Germline lookup yields CDR1 MNHEY and CDR2 SVGAGI. This CDR3 is 13 amino acids long. The V end was cut by 4 bases, the J end by 3 bases, with 9 bases between.

This clone has only a few counts. Other DNA sequences within the sample encode an identical CDR3. The chain is built from TRBV6-5 and TRBJ2-7; tentative D call: TRBD2 (6 bases). Germline lookup yields CDR1 MNHEY and CDR2 SVGAGI. Trimming shortened V by 6 bases and J by 4 bases, and 10 bases separated the two germline ends. The CDR3 extends over 12 amino acids. The CDR3, as DNA: TGTGCCAGCAGCCCTGGGACTTACGAGCAGTACTTC. Translated, it gives CASSPGTYEQYF.

This chain uses TRBV5-8 with TRBJ2-7; 9 nucleotides line up with TRBD2. Germline-derived CDR1 and CDR2 are SGHTS and YDEGEE. Unmatched junction bases numbered 12, after V lost 3 bases and J lost 2 bases. The CDR3 has 17 residues. This CDR3 reads CASSWFYSGGGTYEQYF. The CDR3 DNA sequence: TGTGCCAGCAGCTGGTTTTATAGCGGGGGAGGCACCTACGAGCAGTACTTC.

The CDR3, as DNA: TGTGCCAGCTCACCCTTACTAGCGGGGAACACAGATACGCAGTATTTT. Protein sequence: CASSPLLAGNTDTQYF. The gene calls are TRBV18 and TRBJ2-3, with 10 nucleotides matching TRBD2. This CDR3 contains 16 residues. V shed 3 bases and J 2 bases; nucleotides not matched to a gene: 5. Germline assignment: CDR1 KGHSH and CDR2 LQKENI.

This sequence joins TRBV7-2 and TRBJ2-2; the D gene is possibly TRBD1 (5 bases). Trimming pared 1 base from V and 3 bases from J, leaving 12 bases between. From germline, CDR1 is SGHTA and CDR2 FQGNSA. CDR3 size: 16 residues. The CDR3 here is CASSLVGARDTGELFF. DNA of the CDR3: TGTGCCAGCAGCTTAGTTGGGGCCAGGGACACCGGGGAGCTGTTTTTT.

This chain uses TRBV30 with TRBJ1-6; no definite D call. The CDR3 spans 13 residues. The V gene's germline CDR1 is GTSNPN and CDR2 SVGIG (reference sequence). The V and J ends lost 4 bases and 6 bases respectively, with 10 bases between them. This chain's CDR3 is CAWNGGINSPLHF. The DNA of the CDR3 is TGTGCCTGGAATGGCGGTATTAATTCACCCCTCCACTTT.

The rearrangement uses TRBV14 and TRBJ1-1; D remains ambiguous. Germline V lookup: CDR1 SGHDN, CDR2 FVKESK. The V gene lost 3 bases and the J gene lost 6 bases, with 14 bases spanning the gap. This CDR3 is 14 amino acids long. CDR3: CASSHHHARAEAFF. The CDR3 DNA is TGTGCCAGCAGCCACCACCACGCGCGGGCTGAAGCTTTCTTT. Filled out from reference TRBV14 and TRBJ1-1, the complete variable domain reads EAGVTQFPSHSVIEKGQTVTLRCDPISGHDNLYWYRRVMGKEIKFLLHFVKESKQDESGMPNNRFLAERTGGTYSTLKVQPAELEDSGVYFCASSHHHARAEAFFGQGTRLTVV.

V is TRBV6-5 and J is TRBJ2-2; D uncertain. V lost 0 bases and J 9 bases, leaving 11 bases between the germline ends. In germline, CDR1 is MNHEY, CDR2 SVGAGI. This CDR3 has 14 amino acids. CDR3 nucleotide sequence: TGTGCCAGCAGTTACTCGGAGTACTCCCGGGAGCTGTTTTTT. Encoded protein: CASSYSEYSRELFF.

This chain joins TRBV4-1 and TRBJ1-6; possible D gene TRBD1, 6 bases. The CDR3 runs 18 residues. Per the germline V gene, CDR1 is MGHRA and CDR2 is YSYEKL. V lost 3 bases to trimming and J lost 7 bases, with 22 bases between them. DNA of the CDR3: TGCGCCAGCAGCCACATATTTTCGGCAGGGGCTCGCAATTCACCCCTCCACTTT. It yields the protein CASSHIFSAGARNSPLHF.

The chain combines TRBV15 with TRBJ2-7; D not resolved. V was pared by 0 bases and J by 3 bases, with 6 bases between. CDR1 is LNHNV, CDR2 YYDKDF, per germline (reference sequence). This CDR3 is 13 amino acids long. The CDR3 sequence is CATSRDPSYEQYF. CDR3 coding DNA: TGTGCCACCAGCAGAGATCCTAGCTACGAGCAGTACTTC.

The chain links TRBV29-1 to TRBJ1-2; the D gene is possibly TRBD1 (6 bases). The V gene lost 4 bases and the J gene lost 4 bases, with 10 bases spanning the gap. The CDR3 contains 12 residues. In germline, CDR1 is SQVTM, CDR2 ANQGSEA. CDR3 in DNA: TGCAGCGTTGGTGAAGGGGGCTATGGCTACACCTTC. This encodes CSVGEGGYGYTF.

The genes are TRBV9 and TRBJ2-7; D perhaps matches TRBD2 (5 bases). Germline V lookup: CDR1 SGDLS, CDR2 YYNGEE. V dropped 4 bases and J dropped 2 bases, with 13 bases sitting between them. This CDR3 contains 14 residues. CDR3 DNA: TGTGCCAGCAGCACATCAGGAGGAACCTACGAGCAGTACTTC. Translation gives CASSTSGGTYEQYF. The whole variable domain, remainder taken from reference TRBV9 and TRBJ2-7, is DSGVTQTPKHLITATGQRVTLRCSPRSGDLSVYWYQQSLDQGLQFLIQYYNGEERAKGNILERFSAQQFPDLHSELNLSSLELGDSALYFCASSTSGGTYEQYFGPGTRLTVT.

This chain connects TRBV9 to TRBJ2-7; TRBD2 agrees at 7 bases. Germline V gene lookup returns CDR1 SGDLS and CDR2 YYNGEE. The CDR3 runs to 15 residues. The junction had 12 bases not matched to a gene; V was cut back by 4 bases and J by 5 bases. This CDR3 reads CASSPNGRVVDEQYF. Written as DNA, the CDR3 is TGTGCCAGCAGCCCAAATGGGAGGGTTGTCGACGAGCAGTACTTC.

With regard to this clone: This sample also contains other DNA sequences that code for the same CDR3. The CDR3 DNA reads as TGTGCCAGTAGTACAGGGGGCAATCAGCCCCAGCATTTT. This gives the protein CASSTGGNQPQHF. V gene TRBV19 combines with J gene TRBJ1-5; TRBD1 might be the D (6 bases). V lost 4 bases, J lost 2 bases, and 6 bases lay in between. This CDR3 has 13 residues. The germline CDR1 and CDR2 sequences are LNHDA and SQIVND (reference sequence).

The chain carries TRBV5-6 and TRBJ1-4; D unclear. This CDR3 region has 15 residues. CDR1 SGHDT and CDR2 YYEEEE come from the germline V gene. The ends were cut back, 4 bases at V and 5 bases at J, with 15 bases in the middle. The CDR3 sequence is CASSTSLGVNEKLFF. DNA of the CDR3: TGTGCCAGCAGCACCTCCTTGGGAGTGAATGAAAAACTGTTTTTT.

Turning to this clone: Additional DNA sequences in this sample encode the identical CDR3. This rearrangement joins TRBV7-9 to TRBJ1-5; D is unclear. V dropped 5 bases and J dropped 0 bases, with 11 bases sitting between them. The CDR3 loop spans 15 amino acids. The germline V gene has CDR1 SEHNR and CDR2 FQNEAQ (reference sequence). CDR3 sequence (DNA): TGTGCCAGCAGCCCGGCGGGTTATAGCAATCAGCCCCAGCATTTT. As protein: CASSPAGYSNQPQHF.

The chain carries TRBV2 and TRBJ2-5; weak D call: TRBD2 (6 bases). Trimming pared 7 bases from V and 3 bases from J, leaving 21 bases between. Per germline, CDR1 SNHLY and CDR2 FYNNEI. The CDR3 has 16 amino acids. DNA of the CDR3: TGTGCCAGCACCCTCCGGCGGGGAGAAGTAAAAGAGACCCAGTACTTC. Translating gives CASTLRRGEVKETQYF.

V and J are TRBV2 and TRBJ2-7; 11 nucleotides align to TRBD1. There are 13 residues in the CDR3. The germline gives CDR1 SNHLY, CDR2 FYNNEI. V dropped 7 bases and J dropped 6; count of bases not matched to a gene: 5. The CDR3 loop is CASTKGQGVEQYF. DNA for the CDR3: TGTGCCAGCACTAAGGGACAGGGGGTCGAGCAGTACTTC.

V and J are TRBV10-3 and TRBJ1-6; perhaps TRBD1 as D (6 bases). This CDR3 is 14 amino acids long. Germline loops: CDR1 ENHRY, CDR2 SYGVKD. V was pared by 6 bases and J by 5 bases, with 11 bases between. CDR3 amino acids: CAIRAGVDNSPLHF. CDR3 DNA: TGTGCCATCAGGGCAGGGGTTGATAATTCACCCCTCCACTTT.

This clone has a count of ten or more. This CDR3 is CASSQTLAGGTYEQYF. The CDR3 coding sequence is TGCGCCAGCAGCCAAACTCTAGCGGGCGGGACCTACGAGCAGTACTTC. This chain joins TRBV4-1 and TRBJ2-7; 8 bases agree with TRBD2. The J segment lost 2 bases and the V segment lost 2 bases, leaving 8 bases of the junction unmatched. The germline CDR1 and CDR2 sequences are MGHRA and YSYEKL. This CDR3 is built from 16 residues.

The chain combines TRBV4-1 with TRBJ1-4, with D possibly being TRBD1 (6 bases). The V end was cut by 6 bases, the J end by 4 bases, with 21 bases between. Germline V CDR1 and CDR2: MGHRA, YSYEKL. This CDR3 has 17 amino acids. DNA of the CDR3: TGCGCCAGCAGATCTGTCCCGTGGACAGAACTTAATGAAAAACTGTTTTTT. Translation: CASRSVPWTELNEKLFF.